The present TCR beta chain was sequenced within a study of identical twins' blood T cells. Germline CDR1 DFQATT, CDR2 SNEGSKA (reference sequence). The CDR3 has 15 residues. Trimming at V came to 4 bases and at J to 4 bases, leaving 5 bases not matched to a gene. Study results and limitations: Abundant TCRbeta CDR3s overlapped more between twins than with unrelated donors.

As concerns this clonotype: Antigen unknown.

Using its own MiXCR run on the 5' RACE reads, TCRdb lists one record per CDR3 protein. The repertoire holds 350,000 to 400,000 distinct CDR3 sequences, with roughly 30% as singletons. The chain uses TRBV20-1 and TRBJ1-5; 12 positions agree with TRBD1. The receptor was derived from a woman between 18 and 50 years old in good health. The sequenced sample consisted of PBMCs. CDR3 in amino acids: CSATRDRGPNQPQHF. The CDR3 bases are TGCAGTGCTACTCGGGACAGGGGGCCAAATCAGCCCCAGCATTTT.